This is a list of T cell receptor beta chains from one sample in a study of spatial heterogeneity in lung cancer. From the 5' RACE reads, TCRdb called clonotypes with MiXCR, one entry per CDR3 protein. In the table there are roughly 82,000 distinct CDR3 sequences, about 12% of which are singletons. Here the sequenced sample was PBMCs, taken at surgery. These receptors all come from a male donor with early-stage non-small cell lung cancer. Both conserved end residues are part of each CDR3. The D gene is left open where the match is weak. Not every row has a clone size; where given, it reads once, few, many or a size class.

d_call j_call clone_size v_call cdr3_aa cdr3_nt
. TRBJ2-7 many TRBV5-1 CASSSSSYEQYF TGCGCCAGCAGCTCCTCCTCCTACGAGCAGTACTTC
TRBD2 TRBJ2-7 few TRBV18 CASSPPLAGEEQYF TGTGCCAGCTCACCACCTCTAGCGGGTGAAGAGCAGTACTTC
TRBD1 TRBJ2-2 . TRBV30 CAWSPGQGARELFF TGTGCCTGGTCTCCGGGACAGGGGGCAAGGGAGCTGTTTTTT
. TRBJ2-7 few TRBV30 CAWSVGTELSYEQYF TGTGCCTGGAGTGTAGGTACCGAACTTTCCTACGAGCAGTACTTC
. TRBJ1-4 . TRBV5-1 CASSSEGATNEKLFF TGCGCCAGCAGCTCCGAGGGGGCAACTAATGAAAAACTGTTTTTT
. TRBJ2-6 . TRBV27 CASSFETAGANVLTF TGTGCCAGCAGTTTTGAAACAGCTGGGGCCAACGTCCTGACTTTC
. TRBJ1-5 many TRBV6-5 CASSYSNEGAFNQPQHF TGTGCCAGCAGTTACTCGAATGAAGGGGCTTTCAATCAGCCCCAGCATTTT
TRBD1 TRBJ2-3 few TRBV20-1 CSARGTGGSDTQYF TGCAGTGCTAGAGGGACAGGGGGCTCAGATACGCAGTATTTT
TRBD2 TRBJ2-3 . TRBV7-9 CASSPGLAGLTDTQYF TGTGCCAGCAGCCCGGGACTAGCGGGACTAACAGATACGCAGTATTTT
. TRBJ1-2 . TRBV5-1 CASSLGQRYGYTF TGCGCCAGCAGCTTGGGACAGCGCTATGGCTACACCTTC
. TRBJ1-1 . TRBV5-5 CASSLDLQGTEAFF TGTGCCAGCAGCTTGGACCTCCAGGGCACTGAAGCTTTCTTT
. TRBJ2-7 . TRBV10-3 CAISDAEDREQYF TGTGCCATCAGTGATGCGGAAGACCGCGAGCAGTACTTC
. TRBJ1-2 . TRBV29-1 CSVVDYRLTPNYGYTF TGCAGCGTTGTCGATTACCGACTGACCCCTAACTATGGCTACACCTTC
. TRBJ1-1 few TRBV12-3/TRBV12-4 CASTLTERDTEAFF TGTGCCAGCACCCTGACGGAGAGGGACACTGAAGCTTTCTTT
. TRBJ2-7 . TRBV3-1 CASSQDLARENEQYF TGTGCCAGCAGCCAAGATCTAGCAAGGGAGAACGAGCAGTACTTC
TRBD1 TRBJ2-1 . TRBV5-4 CASSFATGYNEQFF TGTGCCAGCAGCTTCGCGACAGGGTACAATGAGCAGTTCTTC
. TRBJ1-1 many TRBV29-1 CSVSGGNTEAFF TGCAGCGTTAGTGGGGGGAACACTGAAGCTTTCTTT
. TRBJ2-5 many TRBV5-5 CASTRGPTRQYQETQYF TGTGCCAGCACCCGGGGACCGACCAGACAGTACCAAGAGACCCAGTACTTC
. TRBJ1-2 few TRBV5-6 CASSFSSTGYTF TGTGCCAGCAGCTTCAGTTCCACTGGCTACACCTTC
. TRBJ2-6 few TRBV6-1 CASEKGQVANVLTF TGTGCCAGCGAAAAAGGTCAAGTGGCCAACGTCCTGACTTTC
. TRBJ2-1 once TRBV5-1 CASSLAARVNEQFF TGCGCCAGCAGCTTGGCTGCCAGGGTAAATGAGCAGTTCTTC
. TRBJ1-5 few TRBV21-1 CASSSSGTGGNQPQHF TGTGCCAGCAGCTCCTCCGGGACAGGGGGAAATCAGCCCCAGCATTTT
. TRBJ2-1 . TRBV4-2 CASSQVGGGASYEQFF TGTGCCAGCAGCCAAGTCGGAGGGGGCGCTTCTTATGAGCAGTTCTTC
TRBD1 TRBJ1-6 many TRBV5-1 CASSGDSPSLHF TGCGCCAGCAGCGGGGACAGTCCATCCCTCCACTTT
. TRBJ1-1 few TRBV6-5 CASSYSGRPHTEAFF TGTGCCAGCAGTTACTCGGGACGGCCTCACACTGAAGCTTTCTTT
. TRBJ2-5 . TRBV21-1 CASSKATQGGETQYF TGTGCCAGCAGCAAAGCAACGCAGGGAGGAGAGACCCAGTACTTC
. TRBJ2-2 few TRBV4-2 CASSMGSDTGELFF TGTGCCAGCAGCATGGGTTCGGACACCGGGGAGCTGTTTTTT
. TRBJ2-2 . TRBV5-1 CASSWTQGRAGELFF TGCGCCAGCAGCTGGACACAGGGACGGGCCGGGGAGCTGTTTTTT
. TRBJ1-1 many TRBV3-1 CASSQQGGRTEAFF TGTGCCAGCAGCCAACAAGGGGGGAGAACTGAAGCTTTCTTT
TRBD1 TRBJ1-2 many TRBV20-1 CSPRDRVTGYTF TGCAGTCCAAGAGACAGGGTCACTGGCTACACCTTC
. TRBJ2-7 many TRBV29-1 CSVELAPYEQYF TGCAGCGTTGAATTAGCTCCCTACGAGCAGTACTTC
TRBD2 TRBJ2-1 many TRBV5-1 CASSRTRREDEQFF TGCGCCAGCAGCCGGACTAGGAGGGAGGATGAGCAGTTCTTC
. TRBJ1-5 few TRBV7-2 CASSLARINQPQHF TGTGCCAGCAGCTTAGCCAGGATCAATCAGCCCCAGCATTTT
. TRBJ1-2 . TRBV30 CAWSVRNGDGYTF TGTGCCTGGAGTGTACGAAACGGGGATGGCTACACCTTC
. TRBJ2-5 . TRBV4-2 CASSQDLAVRNWQETQYF TGTGCCAGCAGCCAAGATCTGGCGGTTCGGAATTGGCAAGAGACCCAGTACTTC
. TRBJ2-1 . TRBV13 CASSYPSGQGVDEQFF TGTGCCAGCAGCTACCCCTCGGGACAAGGGGTAGATGAGCAGTTCTTC
TRBD1 TRBJ2-2 few TRBV13 CASSLGLGDRNTGELFF TGTGCCAGCAGCTTAGGCCTAGGGGACAGGAACACCGGGGAGCTGTTTTTT
TRBD1 TRBJ1-5 . TRBV19 CASSNGQGLNQPQHF TGTGCCAGTAGCAATGGACAGGGGCTAAATCAGCCCCAGCATTTT
. TRBJ2-3 few TRBV12-3/TRBV12-4 CASSLGVGGVPDTQYF TGTGCCAGCAGTTTAGGGGTGGGCGGGGTTCCAGATACGCAGTATTTT
TRBD2 TRBJ2-7 many TRBV3-1 CASSLSGAPGEQYF TGTGCCAGCAGCCTTAGCGGGGCACCGGGCGAGCAGTACTTC
. TRBJ1-4 many TRBV5-1 CASSSIPGVNEKLFF TGCGCCAGCAGCTCCATACCCGGGGTCAATGAAAAACTGTTTTTT
. TRBJ2-3 . TRBV21-1 CASSKAQDTQYF TGTGCCAGCAGCAAAGCTCAAGATACGCAGTATTTT
TRBD2 TRBJ2-1 . TRBV19 CASKIAQAGNEQFF TGTGCCAGTAAAATTGCACAAGCGGGGAATGAGCAGTTCTTC
. TRBJ2-3 . TRBV4-1 CASSHGYGGGSIDTQYF TGCGCCAGCAGCCACGGGTATGGGGGAGGCTCGATAGATACGCAGTATTTT
. TRBJ1-5 . TRBV28 CTSSLSASNQPQHF TGTACCAGCAGTTTATCGGCTAGCAATCAGCCCCAGCATTTT
TRBD2 TRBJ2-5 few TRBV2 CASSFLAGGKETQYF TGTGCCAGCAGTTTTCTAGCGGGGGGAAAAGAGACCCAGTACTTC
TRBD2 TRBJ2-1 few TRBV3-1 CASSHLYTPGLANGSSYNEQFF TGTGCCAGCAGTCACCTATATACACCGGGACTAGCAAACGGAAGCTCCTACAATGAGCAGTTCTTC
TRBD2 TRBJ2-1 . TRBV11-2 CASSLAGLADINEQFF TGTGCCAGCAGCTTAGCAGGACTAGCGGACATCAATGAGCAGTTCTTC
TRBD1 TRBJ1-2 few TRBV29-1 CSVEGVQGAGGYTF TGCAGCGTTGAGGGAGTCCAGGGGGCGGGTGGCTACACCTTC
. TRBJ2-7 . TRBV5-5 CASSPTVPSYEQYF TGTGCCAGCAGCCCGACAGTACCCTCCTACGAGCAGTACTTC
. TRBJ2-6 few TRBV4-1 CASSQGLTGANVLTF TGCGCCAGCAGCCAAGGCTTGACTGGGGCCAACGTCCTGACTTTC
. TRBJ1-5 few TRBV5-6 CASSIGRANQPQHF TGTGCCAGCAGCATCGGACGGGCCAATCAGCCCCAGCATTTT
. TRBJ2-1 once TRBV12-3/TRBV12-4 CASSSGARPNEQFF TGTGCCAGCAGTTCGGGGGCTAGACCCAATGAGCAGTTCTTC
. TRBJ1-6 many TRBV7-9 CASSLERGDSPLHF TGTGCCAGCAGCTTAGAAAGGGGTGATTCACCCCTCCACTTT
. TRBJ1-5 few TRBV12-3/TRBV12-4 CASSLGVQPQHF TGTGCCAGCAGTTTAGGGGTACAGCCCCAGCATTTT
. TRBJ2-7 . TRBV18 CASSPRAFYEQYF TGTGCCAGCTCACCGAGGGCCTTCTACGAGCAGTACTTC
TRBD1 TRBJ1-2 . TRBV7-8 CASSQGQAYYGYTF TGTGCCAGCAGCCAAGGACAGGCCTACTATGGCTACACCTTC